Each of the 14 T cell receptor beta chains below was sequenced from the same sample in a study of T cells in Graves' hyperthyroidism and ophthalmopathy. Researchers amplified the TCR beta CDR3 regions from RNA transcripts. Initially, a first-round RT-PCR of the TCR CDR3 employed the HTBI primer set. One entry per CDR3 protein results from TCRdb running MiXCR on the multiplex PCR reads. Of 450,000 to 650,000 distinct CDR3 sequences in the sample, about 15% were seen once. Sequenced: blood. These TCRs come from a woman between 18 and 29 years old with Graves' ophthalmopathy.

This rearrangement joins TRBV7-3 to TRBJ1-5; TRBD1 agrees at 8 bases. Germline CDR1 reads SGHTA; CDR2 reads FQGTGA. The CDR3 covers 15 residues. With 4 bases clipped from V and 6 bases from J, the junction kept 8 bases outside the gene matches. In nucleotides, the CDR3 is TGTGCCAGCAGCTCCGGACAGGGAGTAATTCAGCCCCAGCATTTT. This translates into CASSSGQGVIQPQHF.

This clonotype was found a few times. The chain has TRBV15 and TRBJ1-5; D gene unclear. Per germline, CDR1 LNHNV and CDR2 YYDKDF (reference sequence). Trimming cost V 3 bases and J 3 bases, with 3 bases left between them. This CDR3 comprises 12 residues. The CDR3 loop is CATSSINQPQHF. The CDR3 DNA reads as TGTGCCACCAGCAGTATCAATCAGCCCCAGCATTTT.

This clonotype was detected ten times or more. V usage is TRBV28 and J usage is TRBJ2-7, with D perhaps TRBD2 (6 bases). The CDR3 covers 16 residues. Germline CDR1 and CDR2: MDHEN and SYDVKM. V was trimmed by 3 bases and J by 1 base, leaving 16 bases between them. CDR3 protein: CASSFGGAGRSYEQYF. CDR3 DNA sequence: TGTGCCAGCAGTTTCGGTGGGGCAGGGAGGTCCTACGAGCAGTACTTC.

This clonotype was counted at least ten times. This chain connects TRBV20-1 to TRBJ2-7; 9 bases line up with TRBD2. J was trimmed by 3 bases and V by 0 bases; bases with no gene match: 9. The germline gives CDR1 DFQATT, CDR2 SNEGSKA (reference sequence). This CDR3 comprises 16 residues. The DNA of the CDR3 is TGCAGTGCTAGAGATCCCTCTAGCGGGGTATTCTACGAGCAGTACTTC. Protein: CSARDPSSGVFYEQYF.

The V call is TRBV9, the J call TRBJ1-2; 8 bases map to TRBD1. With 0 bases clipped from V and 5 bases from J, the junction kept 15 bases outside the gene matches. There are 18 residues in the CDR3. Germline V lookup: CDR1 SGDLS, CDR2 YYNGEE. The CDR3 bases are TGTGCCAGCAGCGTAGACCCGACCCCTGGTACAGGGGGGTATGGCTACACCTTC. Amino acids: CASSVDPTPGTGGYGYTF.

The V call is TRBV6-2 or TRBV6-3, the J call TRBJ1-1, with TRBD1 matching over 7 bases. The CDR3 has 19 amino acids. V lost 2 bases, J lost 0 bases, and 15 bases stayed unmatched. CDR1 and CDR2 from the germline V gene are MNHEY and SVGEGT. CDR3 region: CASSYSGGGAGVLNTEAFF. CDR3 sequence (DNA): TGTGCCAGCAGTTACAGTGGAGGGGGCGCAGGGGTCTTGAACACTGAAGCTTTCTTT.

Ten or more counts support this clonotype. The CDR3 sequence: CASSSPDRVNEQYF. The CDR3 nucleotides are TGTGCCAGCAGCTCACCCGACAGGGTAAACGAGCAGTACTTC. The J gene is TRBJ2-7, the V gene TRBV27, with 7 bases fitting TRBD1. The CDR3 is made up of 14 amino acids. Unmatched junction bases numbered 10, after V lost 6 bases and J lost 5 bases. Germline V gene data show CDR1 as MNHEY and CDR2 as SMNVEV (reference sequence).

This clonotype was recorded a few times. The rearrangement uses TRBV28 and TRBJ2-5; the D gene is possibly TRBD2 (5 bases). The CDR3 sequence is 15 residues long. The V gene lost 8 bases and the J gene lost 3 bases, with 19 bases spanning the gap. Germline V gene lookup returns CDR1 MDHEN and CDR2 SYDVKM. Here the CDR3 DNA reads TGTGCCAGCCTCGGGGTGGGCGCGGCCAAAGAGACCCAGTACTTC. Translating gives CASLGVGAAKETQYF.

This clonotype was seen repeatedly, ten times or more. The CDR3 loop reads CASRDRTVTYEQYF. DNA for the CDR3: TGTGCCAGCAGGGACCGGACGGTAACCTACGAGCAGTACTTC. The chain carries TRBV6-1 and TRBJ2-7, with D unclear. Germline assignment: CDR1 MNHNS and CDR2 SASEGT. The CDR3 spans 14 residues. Trimming pared 6 bases from V and 2 bases from J, leaving 14 bases between.

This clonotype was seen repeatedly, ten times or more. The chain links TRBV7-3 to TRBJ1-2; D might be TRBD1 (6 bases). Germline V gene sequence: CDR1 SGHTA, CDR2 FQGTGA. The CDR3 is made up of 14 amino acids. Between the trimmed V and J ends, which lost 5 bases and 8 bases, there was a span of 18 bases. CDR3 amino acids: CASSPTTGPRGYTF. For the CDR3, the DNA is TGTGCCAGCAGCCCAACGACAGGTCCGAGAGGCTACACCTTC.

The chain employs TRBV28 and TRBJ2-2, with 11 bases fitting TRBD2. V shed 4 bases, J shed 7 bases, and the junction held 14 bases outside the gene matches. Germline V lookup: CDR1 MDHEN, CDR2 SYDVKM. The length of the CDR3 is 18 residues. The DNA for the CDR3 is TGTGCCAGCAGTTCGCGGGGGGCTAGCGGGAGGAGGGACGGGGAGCTGTTTTTT. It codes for CASSSRGASGRRDGELFF.

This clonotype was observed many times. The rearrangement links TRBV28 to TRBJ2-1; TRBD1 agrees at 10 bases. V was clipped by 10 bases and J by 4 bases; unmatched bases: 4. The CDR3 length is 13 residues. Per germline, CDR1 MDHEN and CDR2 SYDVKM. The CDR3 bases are TGTGCCACAGGACAGGGGGATTACAATGAGCAGTTCTTC. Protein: CATGQGDYNEQFF.

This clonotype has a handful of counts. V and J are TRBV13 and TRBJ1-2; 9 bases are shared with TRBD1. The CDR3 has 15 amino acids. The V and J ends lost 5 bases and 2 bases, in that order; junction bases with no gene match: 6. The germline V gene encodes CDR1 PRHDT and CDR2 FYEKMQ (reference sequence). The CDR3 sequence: CASSETGTGNYGYTF. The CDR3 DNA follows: TGTGCCAGCAGCGAGACCGGGACAGGGAACTATGGCTACACCTTC.

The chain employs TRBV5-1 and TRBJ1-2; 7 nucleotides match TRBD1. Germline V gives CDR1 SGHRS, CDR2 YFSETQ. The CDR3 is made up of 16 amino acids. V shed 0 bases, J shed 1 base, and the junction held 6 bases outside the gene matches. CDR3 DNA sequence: TGCGCCAGCAGCTTGGAGATGACAGGGCTTAACTATGGCTACACCTTC. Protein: CASSLEMTGLNYGYTF.